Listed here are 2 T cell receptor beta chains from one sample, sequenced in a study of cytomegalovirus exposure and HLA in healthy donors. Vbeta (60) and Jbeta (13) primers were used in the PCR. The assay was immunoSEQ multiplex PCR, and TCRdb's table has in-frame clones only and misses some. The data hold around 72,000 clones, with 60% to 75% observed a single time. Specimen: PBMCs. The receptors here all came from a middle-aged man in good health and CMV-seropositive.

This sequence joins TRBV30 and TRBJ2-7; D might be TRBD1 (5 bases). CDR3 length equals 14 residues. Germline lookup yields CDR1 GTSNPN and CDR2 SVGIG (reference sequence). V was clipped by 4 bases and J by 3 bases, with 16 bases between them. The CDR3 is CAWTQGSGVYEQYF. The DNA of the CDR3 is TGTGCCTGGACTCAGGGAAGTGGGGTCTACGAGCAGTACTTC.

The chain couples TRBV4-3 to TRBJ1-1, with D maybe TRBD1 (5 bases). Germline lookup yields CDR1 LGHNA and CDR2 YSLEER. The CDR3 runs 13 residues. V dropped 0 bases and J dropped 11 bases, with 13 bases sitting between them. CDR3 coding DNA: TGCGCCAGCAGCCAAGAGAGAGGAAGGGGTGCTTTCTTT. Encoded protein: CASSQERGRGAFF.